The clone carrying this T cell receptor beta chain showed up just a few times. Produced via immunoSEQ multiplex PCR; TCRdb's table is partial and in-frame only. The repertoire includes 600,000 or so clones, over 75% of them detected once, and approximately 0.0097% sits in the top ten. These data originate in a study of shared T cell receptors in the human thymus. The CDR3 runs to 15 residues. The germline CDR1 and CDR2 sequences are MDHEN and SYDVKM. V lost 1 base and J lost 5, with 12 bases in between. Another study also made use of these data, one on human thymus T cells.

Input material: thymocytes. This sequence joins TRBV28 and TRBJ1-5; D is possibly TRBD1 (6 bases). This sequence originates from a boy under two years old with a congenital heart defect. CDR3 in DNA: TGTGCCAGCAGTTTATCTGGCAGGGGTGATCAGCCCCAGCATTTT. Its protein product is CASSLSGRGDQPQHF.